The 23 T cell receptor beta chains below all came from one sample that was sequenced in a study of radiation and T cells in renal cell carcinoma. The sample's time point: blood 2 weeks post-SBRT. Sample treatment: 15 Gy SBRT to primary tumor, nephrectomy 4 weeks later. This table comes from immunoSEQ multiplex PCR, and its TCRdb copy is limited to in-frame clones, with some not included. The data contain 120,000 or so clones, about 81% of them singletons. Specimen: blood, collected from a patient whose treatment included radiotherapy and nephrectomy. These receptors all stem from a woman aged 55-69 years with renal cell carcinoma.

The chain joins TRBV10-1 to TRBJ1-3; D not resolved. Germline values: CDR1 WNHNN, CDR2 SYGVQD (reference sequence). The CDR3 sequence is 12 residues long. Trimming left V 6 bases short and J 0 bases short, with 3 bases between. The CDR3 coding sequence is TGCGCCAGCAGCCACTCTGGAAACACCATATATTTT. This codes for CASSHSGNTIYF.

The chain employs TRBV15 and TRBJ1-3, with D possibly TRBD1 on 6 matching bases. This CDR3 has 16 amino acids. V was cut by 3 bases and J by 0 bases, with 12 bases left in between. Germline V gene data show CDR1 as LNHNV and CDR2 as YYDKDF (reference sequence). CDR3 amino acids: CATSSPGQDSGNTIYF. CDR3 nucleotide sequence: TGTGCCACCAGCAGTCCGGGACAAGACTCTGGAAACACCATATATTTT.

The chain has TRBV4-1 and TRBJ2-1; 7 bases agree with TRBD1. V gave up 1 base and J gave up 2 bases; unmatched junction bases: 2. The CDR3 loop spans 15 amino acids. Germline loops: CDR1 MGHRA, CDR2 YSYEKL. In DNA form, the CDR3 reads TGCGCCAGCAGCCAAGGTCAGGGGGCCTACAATGAGCAGTTCTTC. Residues: CASSQGQGAYNEQFF.

This rearrangement joins TRBV5-1 to TRBJ1-1; D perhaps matches TRBD1 (5 bases). The V and J ends lost 5 bases and 4 bases respectively, with 6 bases between them. The CDR3 contains 11 residues. CDR1 SGHRS and CDR2 YFSETQ come from the germline V gene. CDR3 sequence (DNA): TGCGCCAGCAGTAGGGGCACTGAAGCTTTCTTT. Amino acid sequence: CASSRGTEAFF.

This chain links TRBV6-1 with TRBJ2-7; no clear D. V gave up 3 bases and J gave up 3 bases, with 9 bases separating them. The CDR3 is 13 residues long. Germline CDR1 MNHNS, CDR2 SASEGT. The CDR3 bases are TGTGCCAGCAGTGACAGGACCTACTACGAGCAGTACTTC. As protein: CASSDRTYYEQYF.

A remark on this clone: A read error may produce the germline difference seen at one junction end. The chain combines TRBV7-7 with TRBJ2-2, with TRBD1 matching 9 bases. CDR1 SSHAT and CDR2 FNYEAQ come from the germline V gene (reference sequence). The CDR3 is 17 residues long. CDR3 DNA: TGTGCTAGCAGCTTAGACAACAGGGGGCCGAACACCGGGGAGCTGTTTTTT. The encoded protein is CASSLDNRGPNTGELFF.

The rearrangement links TRBV5-4 to TRBJ1-2, with a possible D match to TRBD1 (6 bases). V was pared by 0 bases and J by 8 bases, with 11 bases between. Germline CDR1 reads SGHNT; CDR2 reads YYREEE (reference sequence). This CDR3 spans 13 amino acids. The CDR3 coding sequence is TGTGCCAGCAGCTTGGCGGGACAAGGGGGCTACACCTTC. Its protein is CASSLAGQGGYTF.

The chain uses TRBV9 and TRBJ2-2, with TRBD1 identical over 10 bases. Germline V lookup: CDR1 SGDLS, CDR2 YYNGEE. With 2 bases clipped from V and 13 bases from J, the junction kept 2 bases outside the gene matches. This CDR3 is 12 amino acids long. Here the CDR3 reads CASSVTGGRLFF. As DNA, the CDR3 is TGTGCCAGCAGCGTGACAGGGGGCCGGCTGTTTTTT.

The rearrangement uses TRBV7-9 and TRBJ2-7, with 10 bases matching TRBD2. Germline V gene data show CDR1 as SEHNR and CDR2 as FQNEAQ (reference sequence). This CDR3 is built from 15 residues. The V segment lost 4 bases and the J segment 5 bases; nucleotides outside the gene matches: 8. The CDR3 loop is CASSYSGGAPHEQYF. The CDR3 DNA sequence: TGTGCCAGCAGCTACAGCGGGGGGGCCCCACACGAGCAGTACTTC.

CDR3 sequence: CASSIGPGSYEQYF. The DNA of the CDR3 is TGTGCCAGTAGTATAGGTCCGGGCTCCTACGAGCAGTACTTC. The V gene is TRBV19, the J gene TRBJ2-7, with no clear D. With 1 base removed from V and 0 bases from J, the gap between germline ends came to 7 bases. The germline V gene has CDR1 LNHDA and CDR2 SQIVND (reference sequence). The CDR3 runs 14 residues.

This clone was observed a single time. J is TRBJ2-7 and V is TRBV6-5; D perhaps matches TRBD2 (5 bases). The V and J ends lost 7 bases and 0 bases respectively, with 10 bases between them. This CDR3 spans 13 amino acids. Germline V lookup: CDR1 MNHEY, CDR2 SVGAGI. The CDR3 protein is CASNGLFSYEQYF. The CDR3 bases are TGTGCCAGCAATGGACTTTTCTCCTACGAGCAGTACTTC.

Only one count was recorded for this clone. V gene TRBV2 combines with J gene TRBJ2-1; TRBD1 might be the D (5 bases). V lost 3 bases to trimming and J lost 2 bases, with 11 bases between them. CDR1 is SNHLY, CDR2 FYNNEI, per germline. The CDR3 is 15 residues long. CDR3 bases: TGTGCCAGCAGTGAGGACAACTCAGCCTACAATGAGCAGTTCTTC. This codes for CASSEDNSAYNEQFF.

This chain links TRBV28 with TRBJ2-5, with 8 bases that match TRBD1. The V gene's germline CDR1 is MDHEN and CDR2 SYDVKM. This CDR3 is 15 amino acids long. J lost 5 bases, V lost 6 bases, and 11 bases had no gene match. The CDR3 nucleotides are TGTGCCAGCAGGGCCCCAGGGGGCGCGTCGGAGACCCAGTACTTC. It specifies CASRAPGGASETQYF. The whole variable domain, filled in from reference TRBV28 and TRBJ2-5, reads DVKVTQSSRYLVKRTGEKVFLECVQDMDHENMFWYRQDPGLGLRLIYFSYDVKMKEKGDIPEGYSVSREKKERFSLILESASTNQTSMYLCASRAPGGASETQYFGPGTRLLVL.

The chain combines TRBV6-5 with TRBJ2-7; D might be TRBD2 (6 bases). This CDR3 is 13 amino acids long. The germline gives CDR1 MNHEY, CDR2 SVGAGI. The V and J ends lost 5 bases and 3 bases respectively, with 11 bases between them. DNA for the CDR3: TGTGCCAGCAGTCCCTCGGGGGACTACGAGCAGTACTTC. It codes for CASSPSGDYEQYF.

The genes are TRBV5-4 and TRBJ2-7; the D gene could be TRBD1 or TRBD2 (7 bases each). CDR1 is SGHNT and CDR2 is YYREEE in the germline V gene (reference sequence). CDR3 length: 15 residues. V gave up 1 base and J gave up 3 bases, with 14 bases separating them. The DNA of the CDR3 is TGTGCCAGCAGCTTGTGGGGAGGGGGCCACTACGAGCAGTACTTC. The encoded protein is CASSLWGGGHYEQYF.

The chain recombines TRBV19 with TRBJ2-4, with 8 bases identical to TRBD1. V shed 5 bases and J 6 bases; nucleotides not matched to a gene: 6. The CDR3 consists of 14 residues. Germline V gene sequence: CDR1 LNHDA, CDR2 SQIVND (reference sequence). The CDR3 DNA reads as TGTGCCAGTAGTCCCGGACAGGGAGCAAACATTCAGTACTTC. Amino acid sequence: CASSPGQGANIQYF.

The chain is built from TRBV27 and TRBJ2-7, with D possibly being TRBD2 (5 bases). This CDR3 is 14 amino acids long. The germline CDR1 and CDR2 sequences are MNHEY and SMNVEV (reference sequence). V was shortened by 2 bases and J by 3 bases, with 11 bases between the two germline ends. This chain's CDR3 is CASSLSGSLYEQYF. For the CDR3, the DNA is TGTGCCAGCAGTTTAAGCGGTTCCCTCTACGAGCAGTACTTC.

This chain uses TRBV7-9 with TRBJ1-2; 8 nucleotides line up with TRBD1. The CDR3 has 13 residues. Germline CDR1 is SEHNR and CDR2 is FQNEAQ (reference sequence). Losses at the gene ends were 8 bases for V and 3 bases for J; bases not matched to a gene: 5. The CDR3 loop is CASQDRVDYGYTF. DNA of the CDR3: TGTGCCAGCCAGGACAGGGTCGACTATGGCTACACCTTC.

V gene TRBV29-1 combines with J gene TRBJ2-2; D remains ambiguous. Per the germline V gene, CDR1 is SQVTM and CDR2 is ANQGSEA. V lost 7 bases and J 3 bases, leaving 24 bases between the germline ends. This CDR3 has 17 amino acids. The CDR3 DNA is TGCAGCGCCGAAGTGGTGCAAACCCAACATCACACCGGGGAGCTGTTTTTT. This translates into CSAEVVQTQHHTGELFF.

This chain joins TRBV5-6 and TRBJ1-4; TRBD1 agrees at 9 bases. CDR3 length: 18 residues. The germline CDR1 and CDR2 sequences are SGHDT and YYEEEE. V lost 2 bases, J lost 4 bases, and 12 bases stayed unmatched. In DNA, the CDR3 is TGTGCCAGCAGCTTTCGGGCCGGGACAGGGATGAATAATGAAAAACTGTTTTTT. Translation gives CASSFRAGTGMNNEKLFF.

This clone has more than one count but fewer than ten. The chain employs TRBV27 and TRBJ1-3; D possibly corresponds to TRBD1 (5 bases). Germline CDR1 MNHEY, CDR2 SMNVEV (reference sequence). V lost 7 bases, J lost 4 bases, and 11 bases lay in between. This CDR3 has 13 residues. The CDR3 is CASTGDFGNTIYF. The CDR3 coding sequence is TGTGCCAGCACCGGGGACTTCGGAAACACCATATATTTT.

The sample holds a few counts of this clone. The chain couples TRBV9 to TRBJ1-2, with D possibly matching TRBD1 (5 bases). Germline-derived CDR1 and CDR2 are SGDLS and YYNGEE. V shed 0 bases and J shed 1 base, with 7 bases lying between them. The CDR3 sequence is 14 residues long. The CDR3 nucleotides read TGTGCCAGCAGCGTAGCCGACAGTAACTATGGCTACACCTTC. It translates to CASSVADSNYGYTF. Full variable domain (remainder filled in from reference TRBV9 and TRBJ1-2): DSGVTQTPKHLITATGQRVTLRCSPRSGDLSVYWYQQSLDQGLQFLIQYYNGEERAKGNILERFSAQQFPDLHSELNLSSLELGDSALYFCASSVADSNYGYTFGSGTRLTVV.

A single count supports this clone. The chain employs TRBV5-1 and TRBJ1-3; no definite D call. The CDR3 is made up of 13 amino acids. V was cut by 0 bases and J by 10 bases, with 11 bases left in between. Germline V gives CDR1 SGHRS, CDR2 YFSETQ. CDR3 protein: CASSLGRRETIYF. CDR3 coding DNA: TGCGCCAGCAGCTTGGGTAGGAGGGAAACCATATATTTT.